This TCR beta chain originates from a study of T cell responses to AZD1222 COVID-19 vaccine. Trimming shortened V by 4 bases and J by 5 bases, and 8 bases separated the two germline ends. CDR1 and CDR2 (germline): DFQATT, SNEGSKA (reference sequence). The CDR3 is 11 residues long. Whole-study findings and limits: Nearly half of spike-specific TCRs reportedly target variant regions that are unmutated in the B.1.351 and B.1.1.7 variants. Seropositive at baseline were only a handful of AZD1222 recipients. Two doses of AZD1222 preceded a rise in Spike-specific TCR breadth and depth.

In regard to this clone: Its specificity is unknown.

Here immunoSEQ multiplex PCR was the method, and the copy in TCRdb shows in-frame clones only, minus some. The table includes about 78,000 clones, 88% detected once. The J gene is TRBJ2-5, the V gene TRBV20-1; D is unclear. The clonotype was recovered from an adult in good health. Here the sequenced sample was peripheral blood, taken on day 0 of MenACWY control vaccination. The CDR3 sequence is CSAKMTETQYF. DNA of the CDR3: TGCAGTGCTAAAATGACGGAGACCCAGTACTTC.